Below, 18 T cell receptor beta chains from the same sample are listed, as sequenced in a study of shared clonotypes between healthy human individuals. Naive CD8 cells were CD45RO-negative, positively selected for CCR7, excluding terminally differentiated effector memory CD45RA+ cells. This table comes from immunoSEQ multiplex PCR, and its TCRdb copy is limited to in-frame clones, with some not included. Counted here are around 2,100,000 clones, approximately 94% occurring once; the ten biggest clones make up 1.2%. The sequenced sample consisted of naive CD8+ T cells sorted from blood. Source of these receptors: a man aged 18 to 29 in good health.

This clone occurred once. The V and J genes are TRBV27 and TRBJ1-2; TRBD1 aligns across 9 bases. CDR3 length equals 16 residues. The V and J ends lost 5 bases and 4 bases, in that order; junction bases with no gene match: 11. Germline CDR1 MNHEY, CDR2 SMNVEV (reference sequence). The CDR3: CASSNSPGTGIYGYTF. The CDR3 nucleotides are TGTGCCAGCAGTAACTCACCCGGGACAGGGATCTATGGCTACACCTTC.

As concerns this clone: This specimen includes other DNA sequences encoding the same CDR3. The chain is built from TRBV6-5 and TRBJ2-5; possible D gene TRBD1, 5 bases. Trimming removed 2 bases from V and 3 bases from J, with 7 bases in between. The germline CDR1 and CDR2 sequences are MNHEY and SVGAGI. The CDR3 is 13 residues long. CDR3 amino acids: CASSYTGEETQYF. DNA of the CDR3: TGTGCCAGCAGTTACACAGGCGAAGAGACCCAGTACTTC.

This clone occurred once. This chain joins TRBV11-2 and TRBJ2-3, with D possibly matching TRBD1 (6 bases). V gave up 6 bases and J gave up 8 bases, with 6 bases separating them. CDR1 is SGHAT, CDR2 FQNNGV, per germline. The length of the CDR3 is 10 residues. CDR3 in DNA: TGTGCCAGCAGAGGGGGTACGCAGTATTTT. It is translated as CASRGGTQYF.

The J gene is TRBJ2-7, the V gene TRBV14; D gene ambiguous. Germline V gives CDR1 SGHDN, CDR2 FVKESK. V lost 0 bases and J lost 0, with 12 bases in between. CDR3 length equals 16 residues. CDR3 protein: CASSQDQAGSSYEQYF. CDR3 DNA sequence: TGTGCCAGCAGCCAAGATCAAGCAGGCAGCTCCTACGAGCAGTACTTC.

V gene TRBV4-1 combines with J gene TRBJ1-1; weak D call: TRBD1 (5 bases). The CDR3 extends over 17 amino acids. From germline, CDR1 is MGHRA and CDR2 YSYEKL. V was clipped by 0 bases and J by 5 bases, with 19 bases between them. The CDR3, as DNA: TGCGCCAGCAGCCAAGACGAGGGGCGGCAATGGTGGACTGAAGCTTTCTTT. Protein sequence: CASSQDEGRQWWTEAFF.

The chain links TRBV11-2 to TRBJ2-1; 14 positions agree with TRBD2. CDR3 length: 17 residues. Germline values: CDR1 SGHAT, CDR2 FQNNGV. The junction had 9 bases not matched to a gene; V was cut back by 3 bases and J by 8 bases. CDR3 region: CASSLGTSGSISDEQFF. Here the CDR3 DNA reads TGTGCCAGCAGCTTGGGGACTAGCGGGAGTATTTCGGATGAGCAGTTCTTC.

On this clone: The sample holds other DNA sequences that translate to the same CDR3. The chain recombines TRBV11-2 with TRBJ2-3, with D perhaps being TRBD1 or TRBD2 (6 bases each). Trimming pared 5 bases from V and 0 bases from J, leaving 12 bases between. Germline CDR1 and CDR2: SGHAT and FQNNGV. The CDR3 has 15 residues. CDR3 sequence reads: CASSLGGSSTDTQYF. The DNA of the CDR3 is TGTGCCAGCAGCCTGGGGGGCTCGAGCACAGATACGCAGTATTTT.

This chain links TRBV5-1 with TRBJ2-7; D might be TRBD2 (6 bases). This CDR3 is built from 17 residues. Trimming pared 4 bases from V and 0 bases from J, leaving 20 bases between. From germline, CDR1 is SGHRS and CDR2 YFSETQ. Here the CDR3 reads CASSPHPGLRSSYEQYF. CDR3 nucleotide sequence: TGCGCCAGCAGCCCGCATCCGGGACTCCGGAGCTCCTACGAGCAGTACTTC. Based on the CDR3 plus reference TRBV5-1 and TRBJ2-7, the full variable domain is KAGVTQTPRYLIKTRGQQVTLSCSPISGHRSVSWYQQTPGQGLQFLFEYFSETQRNKGNFPGRFSGRQFSNSRSEMNVSTLELGDSALYLCASSPHPGLRSSYEQYFGPGTRLTVT.

This rearrangement joins TRBV7-9 to TRBJ1-6; D perhaps matches TRBD1 (6 bases). V lost 5 bases, J lost 7 bases, and 15 bases lay in between. This CDR3 contains 15 residues. Per the germline V gene, CDR1 is SEHNR and CDR2 is FQNEAQ (reference sequence). The CDR3 nucleotides are TGTGCCAGCAGCCCGGTGACAGGTCTCAATTCACCCCTCCACTTT. Amino acid sequence: CASSPVTGLNSPLHF.

The chain links TRBV28 to TRBJ1-1; D is undetermined. Germline CDR1 MDHEN, CDR2 SYDVKM. The CDR3 consists of 11 residues. Trimming pared 6 bases from V and 7 bases from J, leaving 9 bases between. CDR3 protein: CASSSENEAFF. The DNA of the CDR3 is TGTGCCAGCAGCTCGGAGAATGAAGCTTTCTTT.

The genes are TRBV5-1 and TRBJ2-2; no reliable D call. With 5 bases removed from V and 0 bases from J, the gap between germline ends came to 17 bases. The CDR3 runs 17 residues. The germline gives CDR1 SGHRS, CDR2 YFSETQ. The CDR3, as DNA: TGCGCCAGCAGTTATACCGACAAGGGCCCGAACACCGGGGAGCTGTTTTTT. This encodes CASSYTDKGPNTGELFF.

The chain is built from TRBV27 and TRBJ2-7; a possible D gene is TRBD2 (5 bases). This CDR3 is 15 amino acids long. The ends were cut back, 2 bases at V and 3 bases at J, with 14 bases in the middle. From germline, CDR1 is MNHEY and CDR2 SMNVEV (reference sequence). The CDR3 nucleotides are TGTGCCAGCAGTTTAGGGAGTGGCGAACACTACGAGCAGTACTTC. Translation: CASSLGSGEHYEQYF.

This rearrangement joins TRBV9 to TRBJ1-6; no clear D gene. This CDR3 spans 16 amino acids. Looked up from germline, CDR1 is SGDLS and CDR2 is YYNGEE. V was shortened by 3 bases and J by 6 bases, with 16 bases between the two germline ends. CDR3 protein: CASSAMNSPSNSPLHF. CDR3 nucleotide sequence: TGTGCCAGCAGCGCGATGAACTCTCCGAGTAATTCACCCCTCCACTTT.

This clone was detected only once. The chain recombines TRBV4-1 with TRBJ2-7; the match to TRBD1 covers 7 bases. The CDR3 totals 19 residues. Germline V lookup: CDR1 MGHRA, CDR2 YSYEKL. The trim removed 4 bases at V and 0 bases at J, leaving 18 bases unmatched. CDR3: CASSLYYRGGGPSSYEQYF. Here the CDR3 DNA reads TGCGCCAGCAGCCTTTATTATAGAGGGGGCGGGCCGAGCTCCTACGAGCAGTACTTC.

The V and J genes are TRBV4-1 and TRBJ2-7; D is unclear. V was clipped by 1 base and J by 4 bases, with 20 bases between them. CDR1 is MGHRA, CDR2 YSYEKL, per germline. The CDR3 has 17 amino acids. CDR3: CASSQAPQPYSGYEQYF. CDR3 coding DNA: TGCGCCAGCAGCCAAGCCCCCCAGCCCTATAGTGGTTACGAGCAGTACTTC.

V gene TRBV7-9 combines with J gene TRBJ1-2; 9 bases agree with TRBD1. V lost 2 bases, J lost 1 base, and 14 bases stayed unmatched. Germline CDR1 SEHNR, CDR2 FQNEAQ (reference sequence). This CDR3 spans 19 amino acids. The CDR3 loop is CASSLPPSEGTGINYGYTF. CDR3 bases: TGTGCCAGCAGCTTACCCCCCTCAGAAGGGACAGGGATTAACTATGGCTACACCTTC.

The chain is built from TRBV7-6 and TRBJ2-2, with D possibly matching TRBD2 (5 bases). The CDR3 has 15 amino acids. Trimming shortened V by 5 bases and J by 5 bases, and 15 bases separated the two germline ends. Germline V lookup: CDR1 SGHVS, CDR2 FNYEAQ. The CDR3 bases are TGTGCCAGCAGCCTAACCCCTGGGGAGACCGGGGAGCTGTTTTTT. The encoded protein is CASSLTPGETGELFF. The complete variable domain, with remaining parts taken from reference TRBV7-6 and TRBJ2-2, reads GAGVSQSPRYKVTKRGQDVALRCDPISGHVSLYWYRQALGQGPEFLTYFNYEAQQDKSGLPNDRFSAERPEGSISTLTIQRTEQRDSAMYRCASSLTPGETGELFFGEGSRLTVL.

This clone appeared a single time. The V gene is TRBV15, the J gene TRBJ1-1; D is unclear. Trimming pared 6 bases from V and 1 base from J, leaving 18 bases between. Germline V CDR1 and CDR2: LNHNV, YYDKDF (reference sequence). The CDR3 sequence is 16 residues long. CDR3 nucleotide sequence: TGTGCCACCAGTACATACGGGCTCCCCCAGAACACTGAAGCTTTCTTT. As protein: CATSTYGLPQNTEAFF.